These 16 T cell receptor beta chains came from one sample sequenced in a study of T-cell memory formation after mild COVID-19. TCRdb reprocessed the 5' RACE reads with MiXCR, giving one entry per CDR3 protein. Of roughly 560,000 distinct CDR3 sequences detected, around 21% appear once; the ten largest clones hold about 12%. Material: PBMCs or a T cell subset sorted from them (not recorded which). Receptors originate from an adult woman who had mild COVID-19 (a few samples of this study predate the infection). Cell type and time point are not known.

The gene calls are TRBV4-2 and TRBJ2-4, with D unresolved. CDR3 length: 12 amino acids. V shed 0 bases and J shed 8 bases, with 5 bases lying between them. Germline lookup yields CDR1 LGHNA and CDR2 YNFKEQ. The chain's CDR3 is CASSQDSHIQYF. CDR3 DNA sequence: TGTGCCAGCAGCCAAGACTCCCACATTCAGTACTTC.

The chain combines TRBV5-1 with TRBJ2-2, with D hard to call. Germline V gene sequence: CDR1 SGHRS, CDR2 YFSETQ. V lost 4 bases to trimming and J lost 3 bases, with 13 bases between them. The CDR3 is made up of 15 amino acids. CDR3 nucleotide sequence: TGCGCCAGCAGCCCGACGGGCTCTGACACCGGGGAGCTGTTTTTT. Translation gives CASSPTGSDTGELFF.

CDR3 sequence (DNA): TGTGCCAGCAGCCCTACGGAGCAAGAGACCCAGTACTTC. Protein product: CASSPTEQETQYF. The chain couples TRBV7-9 to TRBJ2-5; D gene unclear. Germline-derived CDR1 and CDR2 are SEHNR and FQNEAQ (reference sequence). This CDR3 has 13 residues. Between the trimmed V and J ends, which lost 5 bases and 2 bases, there was a span of 9 bases.

The V gene is TRBV7-2, the J gene TRBJ2-7, with TRBD2 identical over 12 bases. The V and J ends lost 5 bases and 3 bases, in that order; junction bases with no gene match: 5. In germline, CDR1 is SGHTA, CDR2 FQGNSA. This CDR3 spans 15 amino acids. In nucleotides, the CDR3 is TGTGCCAGCAGCCGGACTAGCGGGGACTACTACGAGCAGTACTTC. Translation: CASSRTSGDYYEQYF.

The rearrangement joins TRBV12-3 or TRBV12-4 to TRBJ1-6, with a weak D call TRBD1 (5 bases). V lost 7 bases to trimming and J lost 14 bases, with 18 bases between them. This CDR3 contains 13 residues. CDR3 coding DNA: TGTGCCAGCAAGGCGGGGCCGGGTAGGTCCCTCCACTTT. Its translation is CASKAGPGRSLHF.

This clonotype appeared a few times. The chain is built from TRBV4-1 and TRBJ2-1; TRBD1 aligns across 8 bases. V lost 2 bases, J lost 8 bases, and 20 bases stayed unmatched. Germline V gives CDR1 MGHRA, CDR2 YSYEKL. The CDR3 is made up of 19 amino acids. CDR3 in amino acids: CASSQFTRVGRGRRDEQFF. CDR3 coding DNA: TGCGCCAGCAGCCAATTCACCAGGGTGGGCAGGGGGCGCCGGGATGAGCAGTTCTTC.

The V and J genes are TRBV24-1 and TRBJ1-2; no clear D. This CDR3 is built from 14 residues. V was clipped by 9 bases and J by 3 bases, with 16 bases between them. The germline CDR1 and CDR2 sequences are KGHDR and SFDVKD. DNA for the CDR3: TGTGCCACCTGCAAACATGACTTGCACTATGGCTACACCTTC. Translating gives CATCKHDLHYGYTF.

V is TRBV29-1 and J is TRBJ2-1; either TRBD1 or TRBD2 may supply D (6 bases each). V gave up 4 bases and J gave up 3 bases, with 16 bases separating them. The V gene's germline CDR1 is SQVTM and CDR2 ANQGSEA. This CDR3 is built from 15 residues. This CDR3 is CSVGHSGAFYNEQFF. CDR3 sequence (DNA): TGCAGCGTTGGCCATTCGGGGGCCTTCTACAATGAGCAGTTCTTC.

This sequence joins TRBV11-2 and TRBJ2-5; maybe TRBD2 (7 bases). The CDR3 loop spans 15 amino acids. Trimming left V 4 bases short and J 5 bases short, with 17 bases between. Germline V gene data show CDR1 as SGHAT and CDR2 as FQNNGV. CDR3: CASSYSWGGHETQYF. CDR3 coding DNA: TGTGCCAGCAGCTACTCGTGGGGGGGCCACGAGACCCAGTACTTC.

This clonotype came up a few times. The chain uses TRBV3-1 and TRBJ1-6; the match to TRBD1 covers 10 bases. In germline, CDR1 is LGHDT, CDR2 YNNKEL (reference sequence). V shed 1 base and J 9 bases; nucleotides not matched to a gene: 3. This CDR3 region has 15 residues. This CDR3 is CASSQGTGGVSPLHF. For the CDR3, the DNA is TGTGCCAGCAGCCAAGGGACAGGGGGAGTTTCACCCCTCCACTTT.

This clonotype was detected only a few times. The V and J genes are TRBV12-3 or TRBV12-4 and TRBJ2-5; maybe TRBD1 (6 bases). Trimming pared 4 bases from V and 2 bases from J, leaving 11 bases between. The CDR3 runs 14 residues. The CDR3 DNA is TGTGCCAGCAGTTCCCGACAGGTTCAAGAGACCCAGTACTTC. It codes for CASSSRQVQETQYF.

This clonotype was seen repeatedly, ten times or more. This chain links TRBV25-1 with TRBJ2-7, with TRBD2 identical over 11 bases. The CDR3 extends over 15 amino acids. Germline values: CDR1 MGHDK, CDR2 SYGVNS. The junction had 2 bases not matched to a gene; V was cut back by 4 bases and J by 0 bases. CDR3 amino acids: CASSGGTSGSYEQYF. The DNA for the CDR3 is TGTGCCAGCAGTGGGGGGACTAGCGGCTCCTACGAGCAGTACTTC.

This clonotype was counted only a few times. The CDR3 sequence is CASSQRASGANVLTF. Written as DNA, the CDR3 is TGTGCCAGCAGTCAACGGGCCTCTGGGGCCAACGTCCTGACTTTC. V gene TRBV6-2 or TRBV6-3 combines with J gene TRBJ2-6; no reliable D call. The V gene's germline CDR1 is MNHEY and CDR2 SVGEGT. This CDR3 spans 15 amino acids. Trimming removed 5 bases at V and 0 bases at J, with 8 bases between.

The rearrangement uses TRBV7-8 and TRBJ2-5, with 11 positions matching TRBD2. V shed 5 bases, J shed 9 bases, and the junction held 11 bases outside the gene matches. From germline, CDR1 is SGHVS and CDR2 FQNEAQ. There are 15 residues in the CDR3. CDR3 protein: CASSTRTSGRGAQYF. The CDR3 DNA is TGTGCCAGCAGCACCCGGACTAGCGGGCGTGGAGCCCAGTACTTC.

This clonotype was counted a few times. The chain has TRBV12-3 or TRBV12-4 and TRBJ2-5; TRBD2 aligns across 7 bases. V shed 6 bases and J 4 bases; nucleotides not matched to a gene: 8. The CDR3 is 14 residues long. The CDR3 region is CASRGGVTGETQYF. The CDR3 nucleotides are TGTGCCAGCAGGGGGGGGGTTACTGGAGAGACCCAGTACTTC.

The CDR3 DNA sequence: TGTGCCAGCAGCCGAGAAGACGGCTCCTACGAGCAGTACTTC. It specifies CASSREDGSYEQYF. The genes are TRBV6-5 and TRBJ2-7; unclear D gene. This CDR3 contains 14 residues. The V end was cut by 6 bases, the J end by 0 bases, with 12 bases between. Per germline, CDR1 MNHEY and CDR2 SVGAGI.